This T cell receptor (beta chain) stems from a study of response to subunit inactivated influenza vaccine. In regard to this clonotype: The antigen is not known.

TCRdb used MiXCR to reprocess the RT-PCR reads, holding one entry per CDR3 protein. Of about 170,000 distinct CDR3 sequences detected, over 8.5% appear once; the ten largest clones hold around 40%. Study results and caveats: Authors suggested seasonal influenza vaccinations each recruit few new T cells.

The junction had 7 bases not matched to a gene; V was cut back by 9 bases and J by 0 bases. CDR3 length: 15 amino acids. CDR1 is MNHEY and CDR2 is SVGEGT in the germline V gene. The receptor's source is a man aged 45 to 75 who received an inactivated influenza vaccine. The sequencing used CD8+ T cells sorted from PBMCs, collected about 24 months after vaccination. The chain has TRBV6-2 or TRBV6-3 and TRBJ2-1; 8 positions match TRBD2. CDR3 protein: CASGGSGASYNEQFF. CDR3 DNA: TGTGCCAGTGGGGGTAGCGGGGCCTCCTACAATGAGCAGTTCTTC.